This T cell receptor (beta chain) was sequenced in a study of shared T cell receptors in the human thymus. V shed 0 bases and J shed 4 bases, with 10 bases lying between them. Looked up from germline, CDR1 is SGHRS and CDR2 is YFSETQ. This CDR3 contains 14 residues. Sequencing used immunoSEQ multiplex PCR; TCRdb keeps in-frame clones, though not all of them. The sample lists approximately 400,000 clones, roughly 94% occurring once. The chain is built from TRBV5-1 and TRBJ1-2; weak D call: TRBD1 (6 bases). The sample consisted of thymocytes. The sequence was collected from a human donor. The CDR3 region is CASSLGGGAYGYTF. In nucleotides, the CDR3 is TGCGCCAGCAGCTTGGGAGGGGGTGCCTATGGCTACACCTTC.